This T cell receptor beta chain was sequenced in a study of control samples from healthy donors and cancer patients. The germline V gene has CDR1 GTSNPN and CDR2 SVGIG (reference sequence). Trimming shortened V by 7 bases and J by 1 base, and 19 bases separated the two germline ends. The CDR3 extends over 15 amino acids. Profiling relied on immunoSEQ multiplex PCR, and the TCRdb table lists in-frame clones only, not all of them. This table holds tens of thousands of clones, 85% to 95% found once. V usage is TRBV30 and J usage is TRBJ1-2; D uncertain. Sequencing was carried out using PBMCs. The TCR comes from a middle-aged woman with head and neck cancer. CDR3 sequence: CAYSPGTTLNYGYTF. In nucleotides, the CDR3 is TGTGCCTACTCGCCAGGCACGACCCTTAACTATGGCTACACCTTC. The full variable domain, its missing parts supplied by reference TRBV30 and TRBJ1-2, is SQTIHQWPATLVQPVGSPLSLECTVEGTSNPNLYWYRQAAGRGLQLLFYSVGIGQISSEVPQNLSASRPQDRQFILSSKKLLLSDSGFYLCAYSPGTTLNYGYTFGSGTRLTVV.